This T cell receptor beta chain was sequenced during a study of OX40 agonist ivuxolimab in advanced cancers. Looking at the study overall: Participants, 70% to 90% male, averaged roughly 55 years of age, ranging from about 20 to 79. Partial response was recorded in three patients: one hepatocellular carcinoma and two cutaneous melanoma cases.

The CDR3 length is 15 residues. Looked up from germline, CDR1 is SGDLS and CDR2 is YYNGEE. Losses at the gene ends were 4 bases for V and 3 bases for J; bases not matched to a gene: 5. Sequencing was performed with immunoSEQ multiplex PCR; in TCRdb, only in-frame clones are kept and a portion is missing. In the table there are under 85,000 clones, approximately 90% of which are singletons. Excluded were patients having autoimmune disease history or systemic immunosuppression. This sequence originates from an adult with an advanced solid tumor such as melanoma, head and neck, liver or kidney cancer. Specimen: CD4+ or CD8+ T cells sorted from blood, collected in a trial of the OX40 agonist ivuxolimab. The J gene is TRBJ2-1, the V gene TRBV9, with 9 positions matching TRBD1. CDR3: CASSRTGQGYNEQFF. The CDR3 bases are TGTGCCAGCAGCAGGACGGGACAGGGCTACAATGAGCAGTTCTTC.